Presented here are 8 T cell receptor beta chains from one specimen sequenced in a study of OX40 agonist ivuxolimab in advanced cancers. The receptor library was made with the immunoSEQ multiplex PCR assay. Here the immuneACCESS table is served through TCRdb, limited to in-frame sequences with V and J called. Missing clones are a known gap in these copies; in checked studies unresolved V genes cover under half, and the rest lacks a known reason. The sample profile shows more than 100,000 clones; under 95% of them were found once. The leading ten clones occupy roughly 0.94% of the sample. The source was CD4+ or CD8+ T cells sorted from blood, collected in a trial of the OX40 agonist ivuxolimab. The receptors originated from an adult with an advanced solid tumor such as melanoma, head and neck, liver or kidney cancer.

The rearrangement links TRBV18 to TRBJ1-4; D gene ambiguous. Deletions cut 2 bases from V and 7 bases from J, with 5 bases between. This CDR3 is 12 amino acids long. In germline, CDR1 is KGHSH, CDR2 LQKENI. CDR3 sequence (DNA): TGTGCCAGCTCACCATCGCGTGAAAAACTGTTTTTT. It translates to CASSPSREKLFF.

The rearrangement joins TRBV11-2 to TRBJ2-1; D possibly corresponds to TRBD1 (6 bases). CDR1 and CDR2 (germline): SGHAT, FQNNGV. This CDR3 has 11 residues. Between the trimmed V and J ends, which lost 4 bases and 13 bases, there was a span of 11 bases. The CDR3 sequence is CASSSQGYQFF. CDR3 nucleotides: TGTGCCAGCAGCTCCCAGGGGTATCAGTTCTTC.

The rearrangement uses TRBV29-1 and TRBJ2-3; 8 bases fit TRBD2. Per the germline V gene, CDR1 is SQVTM and CDR2 is ANQGSEA. The junction had 10 bases not matched to a gene; V was cut back by 5 bases and J by 6 bases. The CDR3 length is 14 residues. This CDR3 reads CSVLSGSSLDTQYF. The CDR3 DNA reads as TGCAGCGTTTTAAGCGGGAGTTCGTTGGATACGCAGTATTTT.

The rearrangement joins TRBV6-1 to TRBJ1-1; tentatively, D is TRBD1 (6 bases). The CDR3 spans 16 residues. Germline V gives CDR1 MNHNS, CDR2 SASEGT. V lost 6 bases and J lost 1, with 18 bases in between. The CDR3 loop is CASRERTVRENTEAFF. CDR3 nucleotide sequence: TGTGCCAGCAGGGAACGGACAGTGAGAGAGAACACTGAAGCTTTCTTT.

The chain uses TRBV15 and TRBJ2-5; the D call may be TRBD1 or TRBD2 (6 bases each). The V end lost 8 bases, the J end lost 5 bases, and 18 bases lay between the germline ends. Germline CDR1 LNHNV, CDR2 YYDKDF (reference sequence). This CDR3 has 14 residues. The CDR3 spells CATASFGGWETQYF. DNA of the CDR3: TGTGCCACCGCATCTTTCGGGGGCTGGGAGACCCAGTACTTC.

The V call is TRBV7-2, the J call TRBJ2-1; TRBD2 matches 10 bases. J lost 6 bases, V lost 2 bases, and 4 bases had no gene match. The CDR3 runs 15 residues. CDR1 and CDR2 from the germline V gene are SGHTA and FQGNSA. CDR3: CASSLRTSGVNEQFF. CDR3 bases: TGTGCCAGCAGCTTAAGGACTAGCGGCGTCAATGAGCAGTTCTTC.

The rearrangement uses TRBV29-1 and TRBJ2-7; 8 positions agree with TRBD1. Germline CDR1 SQVTM, CDR2 ANQGSEA. There are 13 residues in the CDR3. The V gene end was trimmed by 7 bases and the J gene end by 4 bases; junction bases not matched to a gene: 9. The CDR3 DNA reads as TGCAGCGCCGACGGGACAGGTGGATACGAGCAGTACTTC. Protein product: CSADGTGGYEQYF.

The chain links TRBV19 to TRBJ2-3; 8 bases line up with TRBD2. The J segment lost 3 bases and the V segment lost 2 bases, leaving 4 bases of the junction unmatched. The CDR3 loop spans 15 amino acids. Looked up from germline, CDR1 is LNHDA and CDR2 is SQIVND (reference sequence). CDR3 region: CASSIRGLETDTQYF. For the CDR3, the DNA is TGTGCCAGTAGTATAAGGGGACTAGAAACAGATACGCAGTATTTT.